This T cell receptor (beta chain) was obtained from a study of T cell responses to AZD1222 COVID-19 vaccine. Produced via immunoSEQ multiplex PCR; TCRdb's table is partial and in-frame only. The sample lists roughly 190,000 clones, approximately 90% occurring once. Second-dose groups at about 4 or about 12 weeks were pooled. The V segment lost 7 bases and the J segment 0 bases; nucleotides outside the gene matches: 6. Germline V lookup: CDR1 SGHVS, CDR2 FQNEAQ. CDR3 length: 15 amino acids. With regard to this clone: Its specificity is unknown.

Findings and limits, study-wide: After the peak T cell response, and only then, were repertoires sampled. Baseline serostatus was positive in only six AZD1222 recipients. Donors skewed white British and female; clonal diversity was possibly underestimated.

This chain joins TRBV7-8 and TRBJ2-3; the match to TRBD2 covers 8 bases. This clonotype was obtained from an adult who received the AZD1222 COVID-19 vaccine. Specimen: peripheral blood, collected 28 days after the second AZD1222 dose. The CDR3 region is CASIPGGASTDTQYF. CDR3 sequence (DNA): TGTGCCAGCATCCCGGGAGGGGCGAGCACAGATACGCAGTATTTT.